The clone carrying this T cell receptor beta chain has a count of ten or more. TCR beta CDR3 regions were amplified from RNA. The HTBI set primed first-round TCR CDR3 RT-PCR. MiXCR was run by TCRdb on the multiplex PCR reads, yielding one entry per CDR3 protein. The repertoire holds fewer than 200,000 distinct CDR3 sequences, about a sixth seen once, with around 29% in the top ten. In making diagnoses, clinical symptoms, serum thyroxine and TRAb, thyroid ultrasound and orbital computed tomography were all used. It was around 10 ml of fresh peripheral blood that supplied the PBMCs. This sample is part of a study of T cells in Graves' hyperthyroidism and ophthalmopathy. Germline lookup yields CDR1 SGHVS and CDR2 FQNEAQ. V was shortened by 5 bases and J by 8 bases, with 6 bases between the two germline ends. This CDR3 contains 11 residues.

The rearrangement joins TRBV7-8 to TRBJ2-2; unclear D gene. The material sequenced was blood. This clonotype was obtained from a woman aged 45 to 65 with Graves' hyperthyroidism. CDR3 in DNA: TGTGCCAGCAGCAGTGTTGGGGAGCTGTTTTTT. Amino acids: CASSSVGELFF.